The TCR beta chain under discussion was sequenced for a study of T cell responses to AZD1222 COVID-19 vaccine. The repertoire was sequenced with immunoSEQ multiplex PCR; TCRdb's copy has only in-frame clones and lacks some. The table shows over 95,000 clones, with less than 85% occurring only once. Regarding this clone: As yet, its antigen is unknown.

Findings of the study overall: A reported finding is that nearly half of spike-specific TCRs target unmutated variant regions. Distributed over spike, vaccine-associated CD4 TCRs predominated at 160-218 and 743-854.

CDR3 length: 15 residues. The V and J ends lost 3 bases and 1 base respectively, with 10 bases between them. In germline, CDR1 is MDHEN, CDR2 SYDVKM. The sequence was obtained from an adult who received the AZD1222 COVID-19 vaccine. Sequenced here: peripheral blood, sampled 28 days after the second AZD1222 dose. The V gene is TRBV28, the J gene TRBJ1-5; tentative D call: TRBD1 (5 bases). CDR3 residues: CASSLRGVSNQPQHF. DNA for the CDR3: TGTGCCAGCAGTTTGAGAGGGGTAAGCAATCAGCCCCAGCATTTT.